The 21 T cell receptor beta chains given below trace back to one sample, sequenced in a study of blood T cells in healthy people across ages. Together with a sample-barcoded 5' primer, a J-beta primer mix was included in a second PCR lasting roughly 6 to 12 cycles. A single record per CDR3 protein comes from TCRdb applying MiXCR to the 5' RACE reads. The repertoire consists of 1,500,000 or so distinct CDR3 sequences, with 55% to 75% occurring once and the leading ten covering about 6.7%. The sample was blood. The source of these receptors is a man younger than 35 in good health.

In its sample, this clonotype was seen many times. At one of its ends the junction is not consistent with the germline gene, which may arise from a read error. The gene calls are TRBV5-1 and TRBJ2-3; tentative D call: TRBD2 (6 bases). The germline V gene has CDR1 SGHRS and CDR2 YFSETQ. The CDR3 sequence is 15 residues long. This CDR3 reads CASSLVGRSTDTQYF. The CDR3 DNA sequence: TGTGCCAGCAGCTTAGTTGGGAGGAGCACAGATACGCAGTATTTT.

The chain recombines TRBV19 with TRBJ1-2; 7 nucleotides match TRBD1. CDR1 and CDR2 (germline): LNHDA, SQIVND (reference sequence). J was trimmed by 6 bases and V by 4 bases; bases with no gene match: 11. The length of the CDR3 is 15 residues. CDR3 protein: CASSSYQPGQNGYTF. For the CDR3, the DNA is TGTGCCAGTAGTAGCTACCAACCGGGACAGAATGGCTACACCTTC.

V usage is TRBV20-1 and J usage is TRBJ2-3; D may be TRBD1 or TRBD2 (5 bases each). The CDR3 has 17 amino acids. Germline V lookup: CDR1 DFQATT, CDR2 SNEGSKA (reference sequence). Trimming removed 4 bases at V and 2 bases at J, with 22 bases between. The CDR3 region is CSATRDRVSGTTDTQYF. As DNA, the CDR3 is TGCAGTGCTACCCGGGACCGAGTATCTGGGACCACAGATACGCAGTATTTT.

There are a few counts of this clonotype. The chain couples TRBV7-2 to TRBJ2-7; 8 positions match TRBD1. J lost 2 bases, V lost 2 bases, and 5 bases had no gene match. The CDR3 has 15 amino acids. CDR1 SGHTA and CDR2 FQGNSA come from the germline V gene. The CDR3 loop is CASSLLAGGAYEQYF. The CDR3 DNA reads as TGTGCCAGCAGCTTATTGGCAGGGGGCGCCTACGAGCAGTACTTC. The whole variable domain, filled in from reference TRBV7-2 and TRBJ2-7, reads GAGVSQSPSNKVTEKGKDVELRCDPISGHTALYWYRQSLGQGLEFLIYFQGNSAPDKSGLPSDRFSAERTGGSVSTLTIQRTQQEDSAVYLCASSLLAGGAYEQYFGPGTRLTVT.

This clonotype was detected only a few times. CDR3 DNA sequence: TGTGCCAGCAGCCGACCTAACTCTGGGGCCAACGTCCTGACTTTC. Its protein product is CASSRPNSGANVLTF. This chain uses TRBV7-2 with TRBJ2-6; D unresolved. The germline V and J ends were trimmed by 5 bases and 0 bases, with 8 bases remaining between them. CDR3 length: 15 amino acids. Germline V lookup: CDR1 SGHTA, CDR2 FQGNSA.

The J gene is TRBJ2-6, the V gene TRBV20-1; 10 bases line up with TRBD1. Germline CDR1 DFQATT, CDR2 SNEGSKA (reference sequence). Trimming at V came to 5 bases and at J to 4 bases, leaving 26 bases not matched to a gene. CDR3 size: 22 residues. The CDR3 nucleotides read TGCAGTGCTCTACGAGCACCCATGAGAGACAGGGGGCCCGCGGGGGGGGCCAACGTCCTGACTTTC. Amino acids: CSALRAPMRDRGPAGGANVLTF.

This clonotype was found a few times. CDR3 sequence (DNA): TGTGCCAGCAGTTTGCTAGCGGTTAGCACAGATACGCAGTATTTT. This encodes CASSLLAVSTDTQYF. The rearrangement joins TRBV12-3 or TRBV12-4 to TRBJ2-3; 7 bases map to TRBD2. Losses at the gene ends were 3 bases for V and 0 bases for J; bases not matched to a gene: 3. The CDR3 consists of 15 residues.

The chain combines TRBV5-1 with TRBJ1-5; D is possibly TRBD1 (6 bases). V lost 4 bases to trimming and J lost 3 bases, with 14 bases between them. This CDR3 has 15 amino acids. The germline V gene encodes CDR1 SGHRS and CDR2 YFSETQ. This chain's CDR3 is CASSTSGAPNQPQHF. The CDR3, as DNA: TGCGCCAGCAGCACCTCAGGGGCCCCCAATCAGCCCCAGCATTTT.

The chain employs TRBV20-1 and TRBJ1-2; no clear D. Trimming cost V 3 bases and J 2 bases, with 13 bases left between them. The germline CDR1 and CDR2 sequences are DFQATT and SNEGSKA (reference sequence). CDR3 length: 14 residues. The CDR3 DNA reads TGCAGTGCTAGTCGTCCGGGCCGGAACTATGGCTACACCTTC. It codes for CSASRPGRNYGYTF.

The V gene is TRBV7-9, the J gene TRBJ2-7; 7 positions match TRBD2. CDR1 is SEHNR and CDR2 is FQNEAQ in the germline V gene (reference sequence). V shed 10 bases and J 2 bases; nucleotides not matched to a gene: 5. The CDR3 is made up of 12 amino acids. The CDR3 loop reads CAITTSPYEQYF. In DNA form, the CDR3 reads TGTGCCATTACGACTAGCCCCTACGAGCAGTACTTC.

This chain links TRBV12-3 or TRBV12-4 with TRBJ1-4, with TRBD1 matching over 10 bases. V was clipped by 6 bases and J by 7 bases; unmatched bases: 11. The CDR3 length is 16 residues. The CDR3, as DNA: TGTGCCAGCAGCCGTCCCGGGACAGGGGATGGTGAAAAACTGTTTTTT. Translated, it gives CASSRPGTGDGEKLFF.

The V gene is TRBV12-3 or TRBV12-4, the J gene TRBJ2-5; D uncertain. Gene TRBJ2-4 matches the end of the DNA better, so the J call may be wrong. The CDR3 is 16 residues long. The CDR3, as DNA: TGTGCCAGCAGTTTCGCGCTTGTGGATAGCCGGGACATTCAGTACTTC. Encoded protein: CASSFALVDSRDIQYF.

This clonotype appeared a few times. The chain is built from TRBV20-1 and TRBJ1-2; D perhaps matches TRBD1 (5 bases). The CDR3 length is 12 residues. Germline loops: CDR1 DFQATT, CDR2 SNEGSKA (reference sequence). The V and J ends lost 2 bases and 8 bases respectively, with 12 bases between them. The DNA for the CDR3 is TGCAGTGCTAGATACCAGGGCTGGGGCTACACCTTC. Translation gives CSARYQGWGYTF.

This clonotype showed up just a few times. The V and J genes are TRBV9 and TRBJ1-1; D is possibly TRBD1 (6 bases). The CDR3 has 14 amino acids. V was cut by 6 bases and J by 0 bases, with 12 bases left in between. CDR1 and CDR2 from the germline V gene are SGDLS and YYNGEE. The CDR3 nucleotides are TGTGCCAGCACCCCGACAGGAATGAACACTGAAGCTTTCTTT. Translated, it gives CASTPTGMNTEAFF.

This clonotype was seen a handful of times. The CDR3 spells CASSFNRDRRAEAFF. DNA of the CDR3: TGTGCCAGCAGTTTTAATCGAGACCGGCGGGCTGAAGCTTTCTTT. The V gene is TRBV12-3 or TRBV12-4, the J gene TRBJ1-1, with D hard to call. The V and J ends lost 3 bases and 6 bases respectively, with 17 bases between them. This CDR3 has 15 amino acids.

As regards this clonotype: An end of the junction does not agree with germline; a read error may underlie this. The chain uses TRBV2 and TRBJ2-2; D unclear. The CDR3 consists of 12 residues. Germline V lookup: CDR1 SNHLY, CDR2 FYNNEI. CDR3 bases: TGTGCCAGCAGCTACCCGGGCGCGGAGTTGTTTTTT. This codes for CASSYPGAELFF.

This clonotype appeared a few times. This chain uses TRBV11-1 with TRBJ2-3; no clear D. The CDR3 sequence is 15 residues long. CDR1 is SGHAT and CDR2 is FQDESV in the germline V gene (reference sequence). V was pared by 5 bases and J by 0 bases, with 12 bases between. CDR3 protein: CASSPRSSSTDTQYF. The CDR3 nucleotides are TGTGCCAGCAGCCCACGGTCCTCTAGCACAGATACGCAGTATTTT.

The chain uses TRBV28 and TRBJ2-7; TRBD2 might be the D (5 bases). The CDR3 totals 15 residues. V was shortened by 3 bases and J by 0 bases, with 12 bases between the two germline ends. CDR1 and CDR2 (germline): MDHEN, SYDVKM. The CDR3 DNA reads TGTGCCAGCAGTTTTCTTATCCGGGGCTCCTACGAGCAGTACTTC. It specifies CASSFLIRGSYEQYF.

The genes are TRBV20-1 and TRBJ2-5; 8 bases are shared with TRBD1. Near its end, the DNA agrees better with TRBJ2-7, so the J call may be wrong. Germline V lookup: CDR1 DFQATT, CDR2 SNEGSKA (reference sequence). The CDR3 consists of 13 residues. The CDR3 here is CSPLGDRGHEQYF. CDR3 nucleotide sequence: TGCAGCCCATTAGGAGACAGGGGCCACGAGCAGTACTTC.

This chain connects TRBV12-5 to TRBJ1-5; tentatively, D is TRBD1 (6 bases). V lost 0 bases and J 3 bases, leaving 15 bases between the germline ends. There are 17 residues in the CDR3. Germline CDR1 is LGHNT and CDR2 is FRNRAP. CDR3 DNA sequence: TGTGCTAGTGGTTTGGTACTGGGCAGGGGCCACAATCAGCCCCAGCATTTT. Residues: CASGLVLGRGHNQPQHF.

The V gene is TRBV6-6, the J gene TRBJ2-7, with TRBD1 matching over 8 bases. The J segment lost 2 bases and the V segment lost 5 bases, leaving 5 bases of the junction unmatched. Germline CDR1 and CDR2: MNHNY and SVGAGI (reference sequence). The CDR3 loop spans 14 amino acids. CDR3 DNA sequence: TGTGCCAGCAGTGGGGGACAGGAGGCCTACGAGCAGTACTTC. Translating it yields CASSGGQEAYEQYF.